These 19 T cell receptor beta chains were sequenced from one sample in a study of regulatory T cells in long-lasting Graves disease (dated by TCRdb to 2020 to 2022). Interpreted using the paper, the time point label stands for: persistent/refractory GD, antithyroid drugs over 5 years with positive TRAb. RNA was extracted from PBMCs in TRIzol for both TCR sequencing and RNA sequencing. Library preparation used multiplex PCR. TCRdb shows the sequencer as Illumina HiSeq 4000. CDR3 regions were amplified by Arm-PCR with iRepertoire HTBI primers to construct TCR beta libraries. TCRdb reran the public reads through fastp at Q25 and MiXCR, keeping productive beta chains. Rows are combined by CDR3 protein, so each entry shows the most common genes and DNA. The sample includes a few hundred thousand distinct CDR3 sequences, with around 22% observed a single time. The ten largest clones add up to approximately 25% of the sample.

This sample comprised peripheral blood mononuclear cells (PBMCs), obtained when the disease was refractory, from a patient treated with antithyroid drugs. These receptors all stem from a female donor with Graves disease.

A few counts support this clonotype. V and J are TRBV5-1 and TRBJ1-1; D ambiguous. Germline V lookup: CDR1 SGHRS, CDR2 YFSETQ. The CDR3 length is 13 residues. V shed 0 bases and J shed 4 bases, with 7 bases lying between them. CDR3 coding DNA: TGCGCCAGCAGCTTGGATATGGGCACTGAAGCTTTCTTT. Protein sequence: CASSLDMGTEAFF.

This clonotype was recorded at least ten times. J is TRBJ2-1 and V is TRBV2; 8 nucleotides agree with TRBD2. The J segment lost 4 bases and the V segment lost 5 bases, leaving 7 bases of the junction unmatched. CDR3 size: 15 residues. Germline CDR1 SNHLY, CDR2 FYNNEI. CDR3 DNA: TGTGCCAGCAGTTACGGGAGGGCCAAATACAATGAGCAGTTCTTC. Amino acid sequence: CASSYGRAKYNEQFF.

As concerns this clonotype: Given the absence of the conserved phenylalanine or tryptophan at the CDR3 end, a read error is likely. V usage is TRBV27 and J usage is TRBJ2-2, with 8 bases that match TRBD2. With V trimmed by 5 bases and J by 3 bases, 14 bases remained unmatched. Germline loops: CDR1 MNHEY, CDR2 SMNVEV (reference sequence). CDR3 length equals 18 residues. CDR3 DNA sequence: TGTGCCAGCAGTAGATCCGGGACTAGAACATCCTACACCGGGGAGCTGTTTCTT. Its translation is CASSRSGTRTSYTGELFL.

This clonotype has more than one count but fewer than ten. The V gene is TRBV7-9, the J gene TRBJ2-7; 12 nucleotides match TRBD2. The trim removed 2 bases at V and 6 bases at J, leaving 8 bases unmatched. There are 16 residues in the CDR3. Germline CDR1 and CDR2: SEHNR and FQNEAQ (reference sequence). CDR3 coding DNA: TGTGCCAGCAGCTTAACCCTAGCGGGGGGGCAGGGCGAGCAGTACTTC. It codes for CASSLTLAGGQGEQYF.

The chain recombines TRBV6-5 with TRBJ2-1; D might be TRBD2 (5 bases). Germline V gives CDR1 MNHEY, CDR2 SVGAGI. The germline V and J ends were trimmed by 2 bases and 0 bases, with 11 bases remaining between them. This CDR3 contains 16 residues. CDR3 loop: CASSYGLASSYNEQFF. The CDR3 nucleotides read TGTGCCAGCAGTTACGGCCTAGCTAGCTCCTACAATGAGCAGTTCTTC.

This clonotype was picked up many times. CDR3 loop: CASSLDGGGGYTF. CDR3 sequence (DNA): TGCGCCAGCAGCTTGGACGGGGGGGGTGGCTACACCTTC. V gene TRBV5-1 combines with J gene TRBJ1-2, with D possibly being TRBD1 (5 bases). The CDR3 totals 13 residues. CDR1 and CDR2 (germline): SGHRS, YFSETQ. V lost 0 bases, J lost 7 bases, and 10 bases lay in between.

This chain joins TRBV12-3 or TRBV12-4 and TRBJ2-5, with D maybe TRBD1 (6 bases). V was clipped by 6 bases and J by 7 bases, with 27 bases between them. This CDR3 contains 17 residues. The CDR3 region has the DNA TGTGCCAGCAGCCTCACGGTGGACAGAGGGCCGCGCGGGACCCAGTACTTC. Its protein is CASSLTVDRGPRGTQYF.

The sample holds a few counts of this clonotype. The chain links TRBV28 to TRBJ1-6; D possibly corresponds to TRBD1 (5 bases). The CDR3 consists of 14 residues. Trimming stripped 5 bases from V and 7 bases from J, with 12 bases between. Germline V gives CDR1 MDHEN, CDR2 SYDVKM. CDR3 amino acids: CASSPGAGNSPLHF. DNA for the CDR3: TGTGCCAGCAGTCCAGGTGCAGGGAATTCACCCCTCCACTTT.

This clonotype was observed a handful of times. This chain joins TRBV6-1 and TRBJ1-2, with a possible D match to TRBD1 (5 bases). V shed 7 bases and J shed 7 bases, with 16 bases lying between them. This CDR3 has 13 residues. Germline V gene sequence: CDR1 MNHNS, CDR2 SASEGT. The DNA for the CDR3 is TGTGCCAGCAAAGGGACGGGGGGGGTTGGCTACACCTTC. Its translation: CASKGTGGVGYTF.

Concerning this clonotype: With a much larger clone just one base away, this may be a read error. V usage is TRBV20-1 and J usage is TRBJ2-5; D is undetermined. Trimming stripped 3 bases from V and 4 bases from J, with 3 bases between. CDR1 and CDR2 from the germline V gene are DFQATT and SNEGSKA (reference sequence). The CDR3 runs 10 residues. CDR3 nucleotides: TGCAGTGCTAGGTCAGAGACCCAGTACTTC. Its protein is CSARSETQYF.

This chain uses TRBV9 with TRBJ2-2; 10 bases map to TRBD2. Trimming took 5 bases from V and 7 from J; bases not matched to a gene: 5. The CDR3 sequence is 14 residues long. In germline, CDR1 is SGDLS, CDR2 YYNGEE. Written as DNA, the CDR3 is TGTGCCAGCAGAGCGGGAGGGTCGGGCGGGGAGCTGTTTTTT. Its translation: CASRAGGSGGELFF.

The chain links TRBV5-1 to TRBJ1-2; TRBD1 might be the D (5 bases). The CDR3 covers 11 residues. V lost 6 bases to trimming and J lost 6 bases, with 9 bases between them. Germline CDR1 SGHRS, CDR2 YFSETQ. CDR3 sequence (DNA): TGCGCCAGCAACTCCAGGGATGGCTACACCTTC. Its translation is CASNSRDGYTF.

This clonotype occurred a few times. The chain has TRBV20-1 and TRBJ2-2; D might be TRBD2 (6 bases). The CDR3 is 14 amino acids. Trimming removed 1 base at V and 12 bases at J, with 18 bases between. Germline CDR1 and CDR2: DFQATT and SNEGSKA (reference sequence). This chain's CDR3 is CSARVWGDPGKLFF. The CDR3 DNA sequence: TGCAGTGCTAGAGTTTGGGGGGACCCGGGGAAGCTGTTTTTT.

Details on this clonotype: One base away lies a much larger clone, so this may be a sequencing read error. The rearrangement joins TRBV12-3 or TRBV12-4 to TRBJ2-4, with TRBD2 matching 10 bases. Trimming cost V 3 bases and J 1 base; bases outside gene matches: 3. The CDR3 runs to 16 residues. This chain's CDR3 is CASSFRAGGAKNIQYF. Here the CDR3 DNA reads TGTGCCAGCAGTTTCCGAGCGGGAGGGGCCAAAAACATTCAGTACTTC.

This chain connects TRBV6-5 to TRBJ2-4; no definite D call. Deletions cut 0 bases from V and 9 bases from J, with 9 bases between. The germline V gene encodes CDR1 MNHEY and CDR2 SVGAGI. This CDR3 region has 13 residues. DNA of the CDR3: TGTGCCAGCAGTTACTCGGGTCTCACCATTCAGTACTTC. Encoded protein: CASSYSGLTIQYF.

The V call is TRBV30, the J call TRBJ2-1; D is uncertain. The CDR3 is 12 amino acids. CDR1 GTSNPN and CDR2 SVGIG come from the germline V gene (reference sequence). V gave up 3 bases and J gave up 7 bases, with 10 bases separating them. CDR3 in amino acids: CAWSYTENEQFF. CDR3 bases: TGTGCCTGGAGCTACACCGAAAATGAGCAGTTCTTC.

This clonotype was observed many times. The chain combines TRBV6-5 with TRBJ1-2; TRBD1 might be the D (6 bases). This CDR3 has 15 amino acids. V gave up 3 bases and J gave up 3 bases, with 14 bases separating them. Germline lookup yields CDR1 MNHEY and CDR2 SVGAGI. In DNA form, the CDR3 reads TGTGCCAGCAGTTATACAGGGAATCCGGACTATGGCTACACCTTC. The encoded protein is CASSYTGNPDYGYTF.

In this sample, this clonotype turned up a few times. The chain uses TRBV7-9 and TRBJ2-7, with TRBD1 identical over 8 bases. The CDR3 runs to 14 residues. CDR1 is SEHNR, CDR2 FQNEAQ, per germline (reference sequence). V shed 5 bases, J shed 4 bases, and the junction held 7 bases outside the gene matches. CDR3 region: CASSHGQGGYEQYF. DNA for the CDR3: TGTGCCAGCAGCCATGGACAGGGCGGTTACGAGCAGTACTTC.

The rearrangement links TRBV29-1 to TRBJ1-2, with D perhaps TRBD1 (5 bases). CDR3 size: 14 residues. V lost 3 bases and J lost 2, with 13 bases in between. CDR1 SQVTM and CDR2 ANQGSEA come from the germline V gene. Written as DNA, the CDR3 is TGCAGCGTTGATGGGGGTTGGGTAAACTATGGCTACACCTTC. Amino acids: CSVDGGWVNYGYTF. Using reference TRBV29-1 and TRBJ1-2 for the parts outside the CDR3, the full variable domain is SAVISQKPSRDICQRGTSLTIQCQVDSQVTMMFWYRQQPGQSLTLIATANQGSEATYESGFVIDKFPISRPNLTFSTLTVSNMSPEDSSIYLCSVDGGWVNYGYTFGSGTRLTVV.